These 17 T cell receptor beta chains originate from one sample sequenced in a study of cytomegalovirus exposure and HLA in healthy donors. Primers: 60 Vbeta forward and 13 Jbeta reverse. The assay was immunoSEQ multiplex PCR, and TCRdb's table has in-frame clones only and misses some. Altogether over 130,000 clones are present, nearly 90% being singletons, with the ten largest covering roughly 0.53%. The sample comprised PBMCs. These TCRs come from a woman aged 40 to 49 in good health and CMV-seronegative.

The V and J genes are TRBV28 and TRBJ2-7; 7 nucleotides align to TRBD2. With V trimmed by 2 bases and J by 3 bases, 1 base remained unmatched. The CDR3 runs to 13 residues. In germline, CDR1 is MDHEN, CDR2 SYDVKM. The CDR3, as DNA: TGTGCCAGCAGTTTAGCTAGCGGCTACGAGCAGTACTTC. Its protein product is CASSLASGYEQYF.

This chain connects TRBV5-4 to TRBJ2-4, with 8 bases lining up with TRBD1. V was pared by 2 bases and J by 7 bases, with 5 bases of the junction left unmatched. The CDR3 spans 14 residues. Germline V gene lookup returns CDR1 SGHNT and CDR2 YYREEE (reference sequence). The CDR3 spells CASSLQGGRNIQYF. The DNA for the CDR3 is TGTGCCAGCAGCTTACAGGGGGGAAGGAACATTCAGTACTTC.

CDR3 nucleotide sequence: TGTGCCAGCAGTGACTCGGGGACTAGCGGGACCAATGAGCAGTTCTTC. It encodes CASSDSGTSGTNEQFF. V usage is TRBV6-4 and J usage is TRBJ2-1; 13 bases agree with TRBD2. This CDR3 spans 16 amino acids. J lost 6 bases, V lost 0 bases, and 2 bases had no gene match. Germline V gene data show CDR1 as MRHNA and CDR2 as SNTAGT.

The J gene is TRBJ2-5, the V gene TRBV30; TRBD1 matches at 8 bases. Looked up from germline, CDR1 is GTSNPN and CDR2 is SVGIG (reference sequence). Trimming removed 0 bases from V and 6 bases from J; junction bases left unmatched: 6. The CDR3 contains 14 residues. The CDR3 here is CAWSVPGGAKTQYF. The CDR3 bases are TGTGCCTGGAGTGTACCAGGGGGCGCAAAGACCCAGTACTTC.

V usage is TRBV9 and J usage is TRBJ2-3; 11 bases fit TRBD2. The CDR3 length is 18 residues. The J segment lost 2 bases and the V segment lost 0 bases, leaving 8 bases of the junction unmatched. The germline gives CDR1 SGDLS, CDR2 YYNGEE. DNA for the CDR3: TGTGCCAGCAGCGTAGGATCCTATAGCGGGAGGGACACAGATACGCAGTATTTT. As protein: CASSVGSYSGRDTDTQYF.

Only a few counts were recorded for this clone. V and J are TRBV6-6 and TRBJ2-7; 8 nucleotides line up with TRBD1. Germline V gives CDR1 MNHNY, CDR2 SVGAGI (reference sequence). This CDR3 comprises 13 residues. V dropped 8 bases and J dropped 2; count of bases not matched to a gene: 5. CDR3 in amino acids: CASRQGWAYEQYF. Written as DNA, the CDR3 is TGTGCCAGCCGACAGGGGTGGGCCTACGAGCAGTACTTC.

In this sample, this clone turned up a few times. The rearrangement joins TRBV19 to TRBJ1-4; TRBD1 matches 7 bases. Trimming removed 9 bases from V and 4 bases from J; junction bases left unmatched: 8. Germline CDR1 reads LNHDA; CDR2 reads SQIVND (reference sequence). The CDR3 runs to 14 residues. CDR3 loop: CASRPTGVNEKLFF. CDR3 DNA sequence: TGTGCCAGCAGACCTACAGGGGTTAATGAAAAACTGTTTTTT.

This sequence joins TRBV6-6 and TRBJ1-1; TRBD1 might be the D (6 bases). V was shortened by 6 bases and J by 6 bases, with 17 bases between the two germline ends. Germline lookup yields CDR1 MNHNY and CDR2 SVGAGI (reference sequence). The CDR3 length is 14 residues. This CDR3 reads CASRVQGSGAEAFF. The CDR3 coding sequence is TGTGCCAGCAGAGTACAGGGATCGGGCGCTGAAGCTTTCTTT.

V usage is TRBV28 and J usage is TRBJ1-6; 12 bases line up with TRBD1. Looked up from germline, CDR1 is MDHEN and CDR2 is SYDVKM. Germline trimming cut 4 bases from V and 7 bases from J; bases unmatched to any gene: 5. This CDR3 spans 16 amino acids. Written as DNA, the CDR3 is TGTGCCAGCAGTTCCGGGACAGGGGGCGGGAATTCACCCCTCCACTTT. It codes for CASSSGTGGGNSPLHF.

This chain joins TRBV14 and TRBJ2-2, with a weak D call TRBD2 (6 bases). The germline gives CDR1 SGHDN, CDR2 FVKESK. The CDR3 is made up of 13 amino acids. Between the trimmed V and J ends, which lost 1 base and 7 bases, there was a span of 7 bases. CDR3 sequence reads: CASSQVGSGELFF. The CDR3 DNA reads TGTGCCAGCAGCCAAGTCGGGAGCGGGGAGCTGTTTTTT.

This chain uses TRBV5-1 with TRBJ1-3; D uncertain. V lost 4 bases, J lost 0 bases, and 14 bases lay in between. The CDR3 has 16 amino acids. CDR1 and CDR2 (germline): SGHRS, YFSETQ. CDR3 in DNA: TGCGCCAGCAGCCTTGGCGGGGTTATCTCTGGAAACACCATATATTTT. It is translated as CASSLGGVISGNTIYF.

This chain links TRBV28 with TRBJ2-1; 7 bases agree with TRBD1. The V segment lost 6 bases and the J segment 6 bases; nucleotides outside the gene matches: 8. CDR3 size: 14 residues. The germline V gene has CDR1 MDHEN and CDR2 SYDVKM. The CDR3 DNA reads TGTGCCAGCAGCTTACAGGGGCCCCTCAATGAGCAGTTCTTC. As protein: CASSLQGPLNEQFF. Supplemented by reference TRBV28 and TRBJ2-1, the full variable domain reads DVKVTQSSRYLVKRTGEKVFLECVQDMDHENMFWYRQDPGLGLRLIYFSYDVKMKEKGDIPEGYSVSREKKERFSLILESASTNQTSMYLCASSLQGPLNEQFFGPGTRLTVL.

V gene TRBV5-6 combines with J gene TRBJ1-2; D is possibly TRBD1 (6 bases). The CDR3 extends over 15 amino acids. V was clipped by 0 bases and J by 3 bases, with 12 bases between them. Looked up from germline, CDR1 is SGHDT and CDR2 is YYEEEE. The CDR3 sequence: CASSLEQGRYYGYTF. CDR3 nucleotides: TGTGCCAGCAGCTTGGAGCAGGGGCGCTACTATGGCTACACCTTC.

The rearrangement joins TRBV7-6 to TRBJ2-7, with 9 nucleotides matching TRBD2. J lost 0 bases, V lost 0 bases, and 3 bases had no gene match. The CDR3 length is 16 residues. From germline, CDR1 is SGHVS and CDR2 FNYEAQ. CDR3 protein: CASSLASSGASYEQYF. The CDR3 nucleotides are TGTGCCAGCAGCTTAGCCTCTAGCGGGGCCTCCTACGAGCAGTACTTC.

The chain recombines TRBV11-2 with TRBJ2-7; 9 bases line up with TRBD2. Germline V CDR1 and CDR2: SGHAT, FQNNGV. Losses at the gene ends were 1 base for V and 5 bases for J; bases not matched to a gene: 9. This CDR3 is 16 amino acids long. DNA for the CDR3: TGTGCCAGCAGCTTAGTAGTCGCGGGAGGGAGGAACGAGCAGTACTTC. Translation gives CASSLVVAGGRNEQYF.

This chain links TRBV2 with TRBJ1-1, with D unclear. V lost 1 base to trimming and J lost 6 bases, with 12 bases between them. The V gene's germline CDR1 is SNHLY and CDR2 FYNNEI. This CDR3 has 14 residues. The CDR3: CASSEVTQASEAFF. The CDR3 bases are TGTGCCAGCAGTGAAGTCACCCAGGCCTCTGAAGCTTTCTTT.

The chain has TRBV28 and TRBJ2-7; TRBD2 aligns across 7 bases. The germline V gene has CDR1 MDHEN and CDR2 SYDVKM. The V and J ends lost 4 bases and 5 bases, in that order; junction bases with no gene match: 11. This CDR3 contains 15 residues. DNA of the CDR3: TGTGCCAGCAGTTCCGGGGGAGGGCCCACGGACGAGCAGTACTTC. This gives the protein CASSSGGGPTDEQYF. Together with reference TRBV28 and TRBJ2-7, the CDR3 gives the full variable domain: DVKVTQSSRYLVKRTGEKVFLECVQDMDHENMFWYRQDPGLGLRLIYFSYDVKMKEKGDIPEGYSVSREKKERFSLILESASTNQTSMYLCASSSGGGPTDEQYFGPGTRLTVT.